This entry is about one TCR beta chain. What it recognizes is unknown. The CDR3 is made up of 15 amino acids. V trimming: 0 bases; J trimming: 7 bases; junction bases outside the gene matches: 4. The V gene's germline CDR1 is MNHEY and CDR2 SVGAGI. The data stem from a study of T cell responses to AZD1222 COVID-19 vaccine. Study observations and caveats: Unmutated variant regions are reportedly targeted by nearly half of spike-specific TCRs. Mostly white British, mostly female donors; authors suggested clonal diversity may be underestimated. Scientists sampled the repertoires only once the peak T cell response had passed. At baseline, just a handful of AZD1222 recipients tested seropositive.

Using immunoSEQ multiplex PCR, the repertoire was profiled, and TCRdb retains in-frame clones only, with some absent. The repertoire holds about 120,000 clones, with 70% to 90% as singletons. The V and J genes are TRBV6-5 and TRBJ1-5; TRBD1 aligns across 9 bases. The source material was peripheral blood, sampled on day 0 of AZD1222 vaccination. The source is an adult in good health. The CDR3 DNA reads TGTGCCAGCAGTTACTCAACGGACAGGGGCCAGCCCCAGCATTTT. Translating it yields CASSYSTDRGQPQHF.